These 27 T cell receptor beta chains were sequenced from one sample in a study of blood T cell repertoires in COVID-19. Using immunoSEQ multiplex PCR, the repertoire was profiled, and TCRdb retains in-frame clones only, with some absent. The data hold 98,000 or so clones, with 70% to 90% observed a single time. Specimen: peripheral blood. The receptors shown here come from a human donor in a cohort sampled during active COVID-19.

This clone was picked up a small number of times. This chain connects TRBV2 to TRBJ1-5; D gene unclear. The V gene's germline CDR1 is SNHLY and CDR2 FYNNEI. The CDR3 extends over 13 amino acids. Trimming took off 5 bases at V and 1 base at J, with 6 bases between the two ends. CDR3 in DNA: TGTGCCAGCAGTCCGAGGAGCAATCAGCCCCAGCATTTT. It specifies CASSPRSNQPQHF.

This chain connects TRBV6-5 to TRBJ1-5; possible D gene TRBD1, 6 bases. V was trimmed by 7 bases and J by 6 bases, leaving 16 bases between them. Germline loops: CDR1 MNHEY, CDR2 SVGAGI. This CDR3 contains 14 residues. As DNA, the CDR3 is TGTGCCAGCATGAGGACAGTGACGGGTCAGCCCCAGCATTTT. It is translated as CASMRTVTGQPQHF.

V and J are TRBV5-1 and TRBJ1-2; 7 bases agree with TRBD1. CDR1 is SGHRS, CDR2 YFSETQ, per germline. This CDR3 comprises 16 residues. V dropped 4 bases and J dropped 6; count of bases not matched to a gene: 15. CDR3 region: CASSPGQAVVDNGYTF. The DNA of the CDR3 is TGCGCCAGCAGCCCCGGACAGGCCGTGGTTGACAATGGCTACACCTTC.

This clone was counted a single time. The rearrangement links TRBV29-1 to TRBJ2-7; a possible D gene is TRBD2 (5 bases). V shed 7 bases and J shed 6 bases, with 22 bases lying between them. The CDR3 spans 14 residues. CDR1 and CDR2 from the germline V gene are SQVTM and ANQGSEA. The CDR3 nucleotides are TGCAGCGCGAAAGTTCCGGGGATTGATGGCGAGCAGTACTTC. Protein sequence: CSAKVPGIDGEQYF.

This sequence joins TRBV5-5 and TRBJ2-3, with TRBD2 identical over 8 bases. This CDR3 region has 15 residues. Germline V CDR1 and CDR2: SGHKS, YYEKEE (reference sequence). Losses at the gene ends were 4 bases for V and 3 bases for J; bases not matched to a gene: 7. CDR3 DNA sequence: TGTGCCAGCAGCCCGGGGGGGATCGGTACAGATACGCAGTATTTT. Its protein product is CASSPGGIGTDTQYF.

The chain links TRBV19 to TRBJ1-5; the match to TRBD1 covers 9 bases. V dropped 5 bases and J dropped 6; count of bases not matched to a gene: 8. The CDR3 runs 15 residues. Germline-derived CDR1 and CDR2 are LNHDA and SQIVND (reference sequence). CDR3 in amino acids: CASSLDRGTSQPQHF. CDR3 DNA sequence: TGTGCCAGTAGTTTGGACAGGGGAACGAGTCAGCCCCAGCATTTT.

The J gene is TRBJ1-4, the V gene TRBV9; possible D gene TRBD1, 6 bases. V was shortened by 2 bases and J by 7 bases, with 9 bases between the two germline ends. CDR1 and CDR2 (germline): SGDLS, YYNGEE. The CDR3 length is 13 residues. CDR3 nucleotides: TGTGCCAGCAGCGTGGAACAGGGTGAAAAACTGTTTTTT. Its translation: CASSVEQGEKLFF.

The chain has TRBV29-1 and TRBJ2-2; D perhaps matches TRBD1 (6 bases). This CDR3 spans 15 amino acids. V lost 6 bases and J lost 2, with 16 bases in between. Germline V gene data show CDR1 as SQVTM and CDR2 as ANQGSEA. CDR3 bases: TGCAGCGTGGCCACCGGGACACTCAACACCGGGGAGCTGTTTTTT. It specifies CSVATGTLNTGELFF.

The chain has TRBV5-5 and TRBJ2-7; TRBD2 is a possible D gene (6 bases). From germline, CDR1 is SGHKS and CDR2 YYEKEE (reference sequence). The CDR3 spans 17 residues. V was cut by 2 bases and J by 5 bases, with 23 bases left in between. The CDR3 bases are TGTGCCAGCAGCTTACTACTGGCGGGGCCTCGAGACGACGAGCAGTACTTC. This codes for CASSLLLAGPRDDEQYF.

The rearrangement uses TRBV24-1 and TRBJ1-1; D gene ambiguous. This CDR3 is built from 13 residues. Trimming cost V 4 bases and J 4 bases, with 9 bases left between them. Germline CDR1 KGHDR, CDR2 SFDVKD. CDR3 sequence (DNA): TGTGCCACCAGTGAGGCCTCACGCACTGAAGCTTTCTTT. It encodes CATSEASRTEAFF.

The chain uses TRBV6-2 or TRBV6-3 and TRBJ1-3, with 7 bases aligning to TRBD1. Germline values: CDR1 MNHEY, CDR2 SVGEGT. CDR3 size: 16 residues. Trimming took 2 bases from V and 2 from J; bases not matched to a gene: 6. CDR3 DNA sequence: TGTGCCAGCAGTTACGGTCGAGGGGGCCCTGGAAACACCATATATTTT. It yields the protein CASSYGRGGPGNTIYF.

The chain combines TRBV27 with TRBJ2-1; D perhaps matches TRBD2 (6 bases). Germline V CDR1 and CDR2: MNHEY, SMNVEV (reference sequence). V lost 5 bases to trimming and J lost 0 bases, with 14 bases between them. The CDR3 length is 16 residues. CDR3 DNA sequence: TGTGCCAGCAGTATCGCACGGGGGAGCTCCTACAATGAGCAGTTCTTC. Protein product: CASSIARGSSYNEQFF.

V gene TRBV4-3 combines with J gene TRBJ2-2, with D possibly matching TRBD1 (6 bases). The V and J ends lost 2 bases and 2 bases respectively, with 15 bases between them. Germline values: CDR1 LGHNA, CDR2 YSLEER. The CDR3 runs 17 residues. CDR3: CASSQSEGGSNTGELFF. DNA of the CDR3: TGCGCCAGCAGCCAAAGTGAAGGGGGTTCCAACACCGGGGAGCTGTTTTTT.

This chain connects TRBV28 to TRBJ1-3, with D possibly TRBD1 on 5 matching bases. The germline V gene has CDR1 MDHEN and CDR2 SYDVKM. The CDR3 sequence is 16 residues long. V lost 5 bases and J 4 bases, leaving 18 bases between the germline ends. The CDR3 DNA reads TGTGCCAGCAGTCGATCCTCTGGGACTTTGGGAAACACCATATATTTT. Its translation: CASSRSSGTLGNTIYF.

CDR3 loop: CASSFRGASGAYYEQYF. The DNA of the CDR3 is TGTGCCAGCAGTTTTAGAGGGGCTAGCGGGGCTTACTACGAGCAGTACTTC. The chain couples TRBV27 to TRBJ2-7; 9 nucleotides match TRBD2. Germline CDR1 is MNHEY and CDR2 is SMNVEV (reference sequence). V was clipped by 3 bases and J by 3 bases; unmatched bases: 12. This CDR3 has 17 amino acids.

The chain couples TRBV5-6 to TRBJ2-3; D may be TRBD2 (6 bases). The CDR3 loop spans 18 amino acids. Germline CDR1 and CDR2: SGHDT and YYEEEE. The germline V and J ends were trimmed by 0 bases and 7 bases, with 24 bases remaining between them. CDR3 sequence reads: CASSLELGGERLVNTQYF. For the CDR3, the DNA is TGTGCCAGCAGCTTGGAGTTAGGAGGGGAGCGTTTAGTGAATACGCAGTATTTT.

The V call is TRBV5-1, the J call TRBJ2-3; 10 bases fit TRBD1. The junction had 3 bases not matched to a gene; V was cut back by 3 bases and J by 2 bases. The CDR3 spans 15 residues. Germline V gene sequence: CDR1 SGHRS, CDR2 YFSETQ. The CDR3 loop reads CASSSRQGATDTQYF. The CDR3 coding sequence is TGCGCCAGCAGCTCCAGACAGGGGGCCACAGATACGCAGTATTTT.

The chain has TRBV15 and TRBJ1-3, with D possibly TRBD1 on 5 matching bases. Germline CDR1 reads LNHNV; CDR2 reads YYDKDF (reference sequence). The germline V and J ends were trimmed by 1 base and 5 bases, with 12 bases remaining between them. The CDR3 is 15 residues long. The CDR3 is CATSRVGGARNTIYF. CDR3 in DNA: TGTGCCACCAGCAGAGTTGGAGGGGCCAGAAACACCATATATTTT.

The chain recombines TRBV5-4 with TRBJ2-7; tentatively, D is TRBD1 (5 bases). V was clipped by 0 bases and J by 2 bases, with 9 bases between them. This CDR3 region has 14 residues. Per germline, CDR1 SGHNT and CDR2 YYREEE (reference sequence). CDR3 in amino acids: CASSLGLGPYEQYF. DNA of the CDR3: TGTGCCAGCAGCTTGGGCCTGGGGCCCTACGAGCAGTACTTC. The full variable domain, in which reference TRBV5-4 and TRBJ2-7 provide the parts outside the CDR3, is ETGVTQSPTHLIKTRGQQVTLRCSSQSGHNTVSWYQQALGQGPQFIFQYYREEENGRGNFPPRFSGLQFPNYSSELNVNALELDDSALYLCASSLGLGPYEQYFGPGTRLTVT.

The CDR3 region has the DNA TGTGCCAGCAGCCAGGACAGGGCTGGTTCACCCCTCCACTTT. Protein: CASSQDRAGSPLHF. This chain joins TRBV11-3 and TRBJ1-6, with 8 bases lining up with TRBD1. CDR1 is SGHNT, CDR2 YENEEA, per germline. The J segment lost 9 bases and the V segment lost 5 bases, leaving 6 bases of the junction unmatched. The CDR3 covers 14 residues.

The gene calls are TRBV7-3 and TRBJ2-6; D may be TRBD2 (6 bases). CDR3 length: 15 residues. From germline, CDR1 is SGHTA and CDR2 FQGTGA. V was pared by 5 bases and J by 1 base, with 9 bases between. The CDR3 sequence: CASSPGLSGANVLTF. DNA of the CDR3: TGTGCCAGCAGCCCCGGACTATCTGGGGCCAACGTCCTGACTTTC.

The CDR3 is CASSLERNSNQPQHF. DNA for the CDR3: TGTGCCAGCAGCTTAGAGAGAAATAGCAATCAGCCCCAGCATTTT. This chain links TRBV7-8 with TRBJ1-5; D gene uncertain. CDR1 and CDR2 (germline): SGHVS, FQNEAQ. V shed 1 base and J shed 0 bases, with 7 bases lying between them. The CDR3 runs 15 residues.

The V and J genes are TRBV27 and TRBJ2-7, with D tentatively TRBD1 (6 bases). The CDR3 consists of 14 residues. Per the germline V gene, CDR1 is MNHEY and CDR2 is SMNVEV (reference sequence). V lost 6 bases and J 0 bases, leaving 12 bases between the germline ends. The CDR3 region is CASRTGTNSYEQYF. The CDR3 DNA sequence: TGTGCCAGCAGGACCGGGACAAACTCCTACGAGCAGTACTTC.

This chain's CDR3 is CASRWTGDFYGYTF. The CDR3, as DNA: TGTGCCAGCAGATGGACAGGGGATTTCTATGGCTACACCTTC. The chain links TRBV6-5 to TRBJ1-2; 9 positions agree with TRBD1. Trimming removed 6 bases from V and 4 bases from J; junction bases left unmatched: 6. CDR1 MNHEY and CDR2 SVGAGI come from the germline V gene. The CDR3 has 14 residues.

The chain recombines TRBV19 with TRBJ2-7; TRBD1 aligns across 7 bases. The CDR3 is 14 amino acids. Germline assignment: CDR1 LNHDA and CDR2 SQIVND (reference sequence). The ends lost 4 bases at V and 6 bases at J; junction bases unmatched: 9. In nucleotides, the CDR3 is TGTGCCAGTAGTACCACCTTGACAGGGACCGAGCAGTACTTC. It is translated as CASSTTLTGTEQYF.

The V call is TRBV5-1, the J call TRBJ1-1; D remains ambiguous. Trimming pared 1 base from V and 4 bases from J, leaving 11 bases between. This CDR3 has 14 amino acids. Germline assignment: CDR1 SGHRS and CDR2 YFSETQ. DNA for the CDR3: TGCGCCAGCAGCTTGTATGCGGGGTCCACTGAAGCTTTCTTT. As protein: CASSLYAGSTEAFF.

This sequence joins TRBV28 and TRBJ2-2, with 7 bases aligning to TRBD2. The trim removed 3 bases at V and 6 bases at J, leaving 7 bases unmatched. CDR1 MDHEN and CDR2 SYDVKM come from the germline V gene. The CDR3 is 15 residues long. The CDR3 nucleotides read TGTGCCAGCAGTTTCCCCTCGGCGGGGGCCGGGGAGCTGTTTTTT. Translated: CASSFPSAGAGELFF.